These 16 T cell receptor beta chains were sequenced from one sample in a study of Graves' ophthalmopathy and Graves' hyperthyroidism. RNA transcripts yielded amplified TCR beta CDR3 regions. First-round RT-PCR employed HTBI primers, with a second-round multiplex PCR after it. TCRdb processed the multiplex PCR reads anew with MiXCR; each CDR3 protein has one entry. The top ten hold 5.5% to 7% of the sample, which has 300,000 to 500,000 distinct CDR3 sequences, 15% seen once. The sample consisted of peripheral blood. The source is a woman younger than 35 with stable Graves' hyperthyroidism.

This clonotype came up many times. DNA of the CDR3: TGTGCCAGCAGCTCCTTCCCGGGGAGTGCTTACGAGCAGTACTTC. Its protein product is CASSSFPGSAYEQYF. This chain joins TRBV7-2 and TRBJ2-7; TRBD2 is a possible D gene (5 bases). This CDR3 is 15 amino acids long. V was cut by 4 bases and J by 4 bases, with 17 bases left in between. CDR1 is SGHTA, CDR2 FQGNSA, per germline.

This clonotype came up many times. The chain links TRBV12-5 to TRBJ1-5; 10 bases map to TRBD1. Unmatched junction bases numbered 11, after V lost 3 bases and J lost 6 bases. The CDR3 totals 17 residues. CDR1 LGHNT and CDR2 FRNRAP come from the germline V gene. CDR3 residues: CASGLKDRGESSQPQHF. The CDR3 region has the DNA TGTGCTAGTGGTTTAAAGGACAGGGGGGAGTCTAGTCAGCCCCAGCATTTT.

This clonotype was counted many times. The genes are TRBV19 and TRBJ1-5; 9 bases map to TRBD1. The CDR3 runs to 16 residues. Germline V gene lookup returns CDR1 LNHDA and CDR2 SQIVND (reference sequence). V shed 8 bases and J 5 bases; nucleotides not matched to a gene: 13. The CDR3 nucleotides are TGTGCCAGTCGTGAAACCGGGACAGGGATTCATCAGCCCCAGCATTTT. It translates to CASRETGTGIHQPQHF.

The CDR3 DNA reads as TGTGCCAGCAGTTTAGGGTCCAGGGTACATAGCAATCAGCCCCAGCATTTT. Translation gives CASSLGSRVHSNQPQHF. The chain joins TRBV12-3 or TRBV12-4 to TRBJ1-5; D may be TRBD1 (5 bases). The CDR3 contains 17 residues. V was cut by 1 base and J by 0 bases, with 13 bases left in between.

In this sample, this clonotype turned up many times. This chain joins TRBV5-1 and TRBJ1-2; TRBD1 matches 7 bases. The CDR3 runs to 15 residues. Germline V gene sequence: CDR1 SGHRS, CDR2 YFSETQ. The V segment lost 0 bases and the J segment 0 bases; nucleotides outside the gene matches: 2. The CDR3 nucleotides are TGCGCCAGCAGCTTGGGCGGGACAGCTAACTATGGCTACACCTTC. Amino acids: CASSLGGTANYGYTF.

This clonotype came up many times. The CDR3: CASSSSSGGETQYF. The CDR3 region has the DNA TGTGCCAGCAGTTCCTCGAGCGGGGGGGAGACCCAGTACTTC. The chain combines TRBV6-2 or TRBV6-3 with TRBJ2-5, with 9 bases aligning to TRBD2. Germline CDR1 and CDR2: MNHEY and SVGEGT. This CDR3 is 14 amino acids long. The J segment lost 5 bases and the V segment lost 4 bases, leaving 5 bases of the junction unmatched.

The rearrangement uses TRBV6-2 or TRBV6-3 and TRBJ1-3, with D possibly matching TRBD1 (5 bases). Germline CDR1 is MNHEY and CDR2 is SVGEGT. The CDR3 sequence is 17 residues long. V shed 0 bases and J shed 2 bases, with 14 bases lying between them. Here the CDR3 DNA reads TGTGCCAGCAGTTACTCCCGGGGGTCTGGAACTGGAAACACCATATATTTT. It translates to CASSYSRGSGTGNTIYF.

The chain employs TRBV12-3 or TRBV12-4 and TRBJ1-5, with a weak D call TRBD1 (5 bases). Trimming removed 5 bases at V and 1 base at J, with 9 bases between. The CDR3 is made up of 14 amino acids. Written as DNA, the CDR3 is TGTGCCAGCAGTGCAGGGAACAGCAATCAGCCCCAGCATTTT. Its protein is CASSAGNSNQPQHF.

This clonotype showed up many times. The chain employs TRBV20-1 and TRBJ2-7; TRBD2 matches at 11 bases. The trim removed 6 bases at V and 4 bases at J, leaving 8 bases unmatched. CDR1 DFQATT and CDR2 SNEGSKA come from the germline V gene (reference sequence). This CDR3 is 14 amino acids long. The CDR3 loop reads CSAPRLAGSYEQYF. For the CDR3, the DNA is TGCAGTGCACCTCGACTAGCGGGGAGTTACGAGCAGTACTTC.

This clonotype has only a few counts. At one of its ends the junction is not consistent with the germline gene, which may arise from a read error. This chain uses TRBV7-2 with TRBJ2-4, with a weak D call TRBD2 (6 bases). This CDR3 has 16 residues. Germline values: CDR1 SGHTA, CDR2 FQGNSA. As DNA, the CDR3 is TGTGCCAGCAGCTTTAATGGGGGGATAGCCAAAAACATTAAGTACTTC. This sequence encodes CASSFNGGIAKNIKYF.

This clonotype was seen at least ten times. V and J are TRBV5-1 and TRBJ2-7, with unresolved D. CDR3 length: 13 residues. Germline CDR1 SGHRS, CDR2 YFSETQ. Trimming left V 0 bases short and J 3 bases short, with 7 bases between. The CDR3, as DNA: TGCGCCAGCAGCTTGGATACGGGCTACGAGCAGTACTTC. Protein: CASSLDTGYEQYF.

This clonotype has a count of ten or more. The rearrangement uses TRBV12-3 or TRBV12-4 and TRBJ1-2; tentatively, D is TRBD1 (5 bases). The CDR3 totals 15 residues. V was trimmed by 6 bases and J by 4 bases, leaving 18 bases between them. DNA of the CDR3: TGTGCCAGCAGAAAACGAACCCAGGGCCCCTATGGCTACACCTTC. It is translated as CASRKRTQGPYGYTF.

This clonotype appeared many times. J is TRBJ1-2 and V is TRBV20-1, with 7 bases aligning to TRBD1. This CDR3 is 12 amino acids long. Germline-derived CDR1 and CDR2 are DFQATT and SNEGSKA (reference sequence). CDR3 protein: CSADRRIYGYTF. Here the CDR3 DNA reads TGCAGCGCGGACAGGCGCATCTATGGCTACACCTTC.

This clonotype has a count of ten or more. The gene calls are TRBV7-2 and TRBJ1-5; a possible D gene is TRBD1 (6 bases). Trimming took 0 bases from V and 2 from J, leaving 17 bases between them. This CDR3 has 18 residues. The germline gives CDR1 SGHTA, CDR2 FQGNSA. The CDR3 bases are TGTGCCAGCAGCTTAGCGCCTGGGGGGGCGCCGGGCAATCAGCCCCAGCATTTT. Its protein product is CASSLAPGGAPGNQPQHF.

V is TRBV3-1 and J is TRBJ2-5; D not resolved. There are 15 residues in the CDR3. V lost 0 bases, J lost 2 bases, and 10 bases lay in between. CDR1 is LGHDT and CDR2 is YNNKEL in the germline V gene (reference sequence). For the CDR3, the DNA is TGTGCCAGCAGCCAAGATCGGGCAGATCAAGAGACCCAGTACTTC. Its protein is CASSQDRADQETQYF.

This clonotype was found many times. The rearrangement uses TRBV20-1 and TRBJ1-2; TRBD1 might be the D (6 bases). The germline V gene has CDR1 DFQATT and CDR2 SNEGSKA (reference sequence). Deletions cut 1 base from V and 4 bases from J, with 16 bases between. The CDR3 totals 15 residues. In DNA, the CDR3 is TGCAGTGCTAGAGCTCCCTGGACAGAGATCTATGGCTACACCTTC. It encodes CSARAPWTEIYGYTF.